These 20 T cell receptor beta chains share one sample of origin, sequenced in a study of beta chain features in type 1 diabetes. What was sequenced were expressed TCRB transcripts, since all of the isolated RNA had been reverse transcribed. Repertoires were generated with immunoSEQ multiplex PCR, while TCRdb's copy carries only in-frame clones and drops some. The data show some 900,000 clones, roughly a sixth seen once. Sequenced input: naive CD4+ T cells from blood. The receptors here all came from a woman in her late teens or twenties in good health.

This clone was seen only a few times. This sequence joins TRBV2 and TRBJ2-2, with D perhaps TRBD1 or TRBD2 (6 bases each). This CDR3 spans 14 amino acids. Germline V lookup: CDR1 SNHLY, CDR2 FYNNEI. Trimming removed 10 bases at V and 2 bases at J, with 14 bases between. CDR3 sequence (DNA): TGTGCCACGGGGGAGACAGGAAACACCGGGGAGCTGTTTTTT. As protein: CATGETGNTGELFF. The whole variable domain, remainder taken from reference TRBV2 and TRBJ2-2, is EPEVTQTPSHQVTQMGQEVILRCVPISNHLYFYWYRQILGQKVEFLVSFYNNEISEKSEIFDDQFSVERPDGSNFTLKIRSTKLEDSAMYFCATGETGNTGELFFGEGSRLTVL.

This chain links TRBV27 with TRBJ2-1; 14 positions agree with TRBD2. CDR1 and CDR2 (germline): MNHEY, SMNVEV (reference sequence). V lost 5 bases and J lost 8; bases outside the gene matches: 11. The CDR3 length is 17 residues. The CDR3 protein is CASSQTPGTSGRYEQFF. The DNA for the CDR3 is TGTGCCAGCAGTCAGACCCCCGGGACTAGCGGGAGATATGAGCAGTTCTTC.

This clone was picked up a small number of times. This CDR3 is CASSLANEQFF. CDR3 bases: TGTGCCAGCTCACTAGCCAATGAGCAGTTCTTC. This rearrangement joins TRBV18 to TRBJ2-1; no clear D gene. Trimming cost V 4 bases and J 6 bases, with 4 bases left between them. Germline CDR1 reads KGHSH; CDR2 reads LQKENI. This CDR3 has 11 residues.

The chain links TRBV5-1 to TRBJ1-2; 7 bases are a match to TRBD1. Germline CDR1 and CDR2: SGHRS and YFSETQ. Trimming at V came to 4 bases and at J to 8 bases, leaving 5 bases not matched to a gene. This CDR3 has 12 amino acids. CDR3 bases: TGCGCCAGCAGCCCTACAGGGGACGGCTACACCTTC. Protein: CASSPTGDGYTF.

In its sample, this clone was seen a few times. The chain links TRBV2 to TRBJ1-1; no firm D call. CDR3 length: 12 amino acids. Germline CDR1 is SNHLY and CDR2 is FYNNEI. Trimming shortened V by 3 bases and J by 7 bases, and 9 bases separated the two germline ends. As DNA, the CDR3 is TGTGCCAGCAGTGAGCAGGCACGTGAAGCTTTCTTT. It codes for CASSEQAREAFF.

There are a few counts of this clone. CDR3 bases: TGTGCCAGCAGTGGGACAGGGGGCCGATCGTTGTACAATGAGCAGTTCTTC. Its protein is CASSGTGGRSLYNEQFF. The chain has TRBV2 and TRBJ2-1; TRBD1 aligns across 11 bases. CDR3 length: 17 residues. CDR1 and CDR2 (germline): SNHLY, FYNNEI. The V segment lost 4 bases and the J segment 4 bases; nucleotides outside the gene matches: 9.

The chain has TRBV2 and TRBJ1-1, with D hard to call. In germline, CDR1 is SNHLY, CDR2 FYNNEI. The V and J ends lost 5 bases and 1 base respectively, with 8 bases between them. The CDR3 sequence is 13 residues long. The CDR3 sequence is CASSRESNTEAFF. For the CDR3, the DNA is TGTGCCAGCAGTCGAGAATCGAACACTGAAGCTTTCTTT.

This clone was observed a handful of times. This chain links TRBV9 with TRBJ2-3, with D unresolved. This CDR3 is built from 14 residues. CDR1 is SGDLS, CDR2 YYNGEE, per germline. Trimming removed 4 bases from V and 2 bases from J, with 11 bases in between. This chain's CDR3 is CASSSPSPTDTQYF. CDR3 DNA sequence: TGTGCCAGCAGCTCACCGAGCCCCACAGATACGCAGTATTTT.

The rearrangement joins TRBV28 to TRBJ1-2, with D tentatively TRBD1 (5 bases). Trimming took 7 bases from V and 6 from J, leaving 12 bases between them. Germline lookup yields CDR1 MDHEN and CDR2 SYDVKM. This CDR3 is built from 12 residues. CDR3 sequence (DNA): TGTGCCAGCATAGGAGAGGGACATGGCTACACCTTC. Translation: CASIGEGHGYTF.

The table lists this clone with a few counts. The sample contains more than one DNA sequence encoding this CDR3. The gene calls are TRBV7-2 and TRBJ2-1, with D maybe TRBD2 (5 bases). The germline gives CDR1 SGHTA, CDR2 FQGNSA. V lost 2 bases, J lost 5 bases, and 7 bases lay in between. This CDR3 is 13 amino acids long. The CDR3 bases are TGTGCCAGCAGCTTAAGTAGCGACAATGAGCAGTTCTTC. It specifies CASSLSSDNEQFF.

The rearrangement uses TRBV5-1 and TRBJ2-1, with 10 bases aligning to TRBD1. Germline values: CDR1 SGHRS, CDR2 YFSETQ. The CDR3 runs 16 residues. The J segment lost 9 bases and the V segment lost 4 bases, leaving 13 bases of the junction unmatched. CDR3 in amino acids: CASSITTGQGIPEQFF. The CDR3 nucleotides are TGCGCCAGCAGCATTACGACGGGACAGGGGATTCCTGAGCAGTTCTTC.

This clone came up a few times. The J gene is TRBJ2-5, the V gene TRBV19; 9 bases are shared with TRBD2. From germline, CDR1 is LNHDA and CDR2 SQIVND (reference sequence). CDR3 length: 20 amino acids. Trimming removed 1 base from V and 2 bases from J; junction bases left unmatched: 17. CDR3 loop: CASSIGVLGTSRRGQETQYF. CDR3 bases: TGTGCCAGTAGTATAGGAGTCCTCGGGACTAGCAGAAGGGGGCAAGAGACCCAGTACTTC.

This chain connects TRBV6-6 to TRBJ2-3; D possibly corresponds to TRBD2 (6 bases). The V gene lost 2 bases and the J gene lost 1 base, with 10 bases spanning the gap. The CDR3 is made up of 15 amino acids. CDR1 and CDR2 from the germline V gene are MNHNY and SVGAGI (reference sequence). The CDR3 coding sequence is TGTGCCAGCAGTTACGCGGGAACCCGCACAGATACGCAGTATTTT. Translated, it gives CASSYAGTRTDTQYF.

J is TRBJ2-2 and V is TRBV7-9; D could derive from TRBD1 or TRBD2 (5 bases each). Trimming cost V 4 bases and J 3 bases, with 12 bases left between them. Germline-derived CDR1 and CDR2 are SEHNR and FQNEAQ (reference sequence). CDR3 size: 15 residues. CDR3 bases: TGTGCCAGCAGCTCGACAGTGGAGGACACCGGGGAGCTGTTTTTT. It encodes CASSSTVEDTGELFF.

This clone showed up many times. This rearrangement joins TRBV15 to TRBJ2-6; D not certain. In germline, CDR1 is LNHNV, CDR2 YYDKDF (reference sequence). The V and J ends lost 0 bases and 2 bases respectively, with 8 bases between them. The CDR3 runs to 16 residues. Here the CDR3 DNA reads TGTGCCACCAGCAGAGAGTGGGGTCCTGGGGCCAACGTCCTGACTTTC. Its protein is CATSREWGPGANVLTF.

The CDR3: CASKPLRTQTYEQYF. CDR3 DNA: TGTGCCAGCAAACCACTAAGGACGCAAACGTACGAGCAGTACTTC. V and J are TRBV7-8 and TRBJ2-7, with D uncertain. Germline-derived CDR1 and CDR2 are SGHVS and FQNEAQ. V dropped 7 bases and J dropped 4 bases, with 20 bases sitting between them. The CDR3 totals 15 residues.

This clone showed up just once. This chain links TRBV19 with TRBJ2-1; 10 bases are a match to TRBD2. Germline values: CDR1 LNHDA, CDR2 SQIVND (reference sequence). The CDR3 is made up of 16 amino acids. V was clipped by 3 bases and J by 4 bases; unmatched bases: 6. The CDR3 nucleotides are TGTGCCAGTAGTATCCCGGCTAGCGGGAGATACAATGAGCAGTTCTTC. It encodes CASSIPASGRYNEQFF.

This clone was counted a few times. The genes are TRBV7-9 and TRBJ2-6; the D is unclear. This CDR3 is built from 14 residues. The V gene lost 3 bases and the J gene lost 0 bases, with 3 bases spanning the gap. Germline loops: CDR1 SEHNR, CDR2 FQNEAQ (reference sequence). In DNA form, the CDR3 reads TGTGCCAGCAGCTTTAACTCTGGGGCCAACGTCCTGACTTTC. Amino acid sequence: CASSFNSGANVLTF.

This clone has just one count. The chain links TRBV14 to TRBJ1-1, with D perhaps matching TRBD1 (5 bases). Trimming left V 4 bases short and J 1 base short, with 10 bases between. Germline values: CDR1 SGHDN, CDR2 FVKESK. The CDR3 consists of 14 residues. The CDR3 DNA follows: TGTGCCAGCAGCCCGGGACTCCGGAACACTGAAGCTTTCTTT. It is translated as CASSPGLRNTEAFF.

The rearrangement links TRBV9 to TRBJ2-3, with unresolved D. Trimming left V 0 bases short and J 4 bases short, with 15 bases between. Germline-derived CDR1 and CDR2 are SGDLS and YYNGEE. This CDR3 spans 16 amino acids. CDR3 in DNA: TGTGCCAGCAGCGTAGGAACATCCAGTTCAGCAGATACGCAGTATTTT. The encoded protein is CASSVGTSSSADTQYF.